The 4 T cell receptor beta chains presented below share a single source sample, sequenced in a study of CD4 and CD8 cells across lung adenocarcinoma regions. TCRdb re-called the PCR reads through MiXCR, storing one row per CDR3 protein. The sample lists some 5,300 distinct CDR3 sequences, 50% seen once, with 15% to 20% in the top ten. Sequenced: CD4+ T cells from the margin of a lung tumor. These receptors originate from a male donor with lung adenocarcinoma. The CD4 and CD8 labels of this study may be unreliable.

This clonotype is medium-sized by share. The chain uses TRBV6-1 and TRBJ2-7; the D gene is possibly TRBD1 (6 bases). There are 15 residues in the CDR3. Germline-derived CDR1 and CDR2 are MNHNS and SASEGT. Trimming stripped 3 bases from V and 2 bases from J, with 14 bases between. The CDR3 protein is CASSEMTGGAYEQYF. CDR3 sequence (DNA): TGTGCCAGCAGTGAGATGACAGGTGGAGCCTACGAGCAGTACTTC.

J is TRBJ2-5 and V is TRBV11-2; the match to TRBD1 covers 10 bases. V lost 1 base to trimming and J lost 11 bases; unmatched junction nucleotides: 7. CDR1 and CDR2 (germline): SGHAT, FQNNGV. The CDR3 totals 14 residues. The CDR3 DNA sequence: TGTGCCAGCAGCTTAGCGGGGACAGGGGTTGAGCAGTACTTC. This sequence encodes CASSLAGTGVEQYF.

The chain has TRBV6-1 and TRBJ2-7, with 10 bases matching TRBD2. The V gene end was trimmed by 6 bases and the J gene end by 3 bases; junction bases not matched to a gene: 8. The CDR3 consists of 15 residues. Per germline, CDR1 MNHNS and CDR2 SASEGT. The CDR3 reads CASSDASSGSYEQYF. CDR3 coding DNA: TGTGCCAGCAGCGATGCGTCTAGCGGGAGCTACGAGCAGTACTTC.

CDR3: CASEGLGGISPETQYF. For the CDR3, the DNA is TGTGCCAGCGAGGGGCTAGGGGGTATTAGCCCAGAGACGCAGTACTTC. The chain combines TRBV27 with TRBJ2-3; D possibly corresponds to TRBD1 (6 bases). Judging by the DNA end, TRBJ2-7 fits better; the J call may be wrong. From germline, CDR1 is MNHEY and CDR2 SMNVEV (reference sequence). There are 16 residues in the CDR3.